The clone carrying this T cell receptor (beta chain) came up once. The antigen remains undetermined. For sequencing, patients were chosen who had shown expansion of CD8+CD57+ cells by flow cytometry. This specimen belongs to a study of CD8+CD57+ T cells in acquired aplastic anemia. Study results and limitations: Roughly 30 sequences, all CD8+ CDR3, were shared between patients and controls.

TCR beta VDJ and CDR3 profiles were obtained from a genomic DNA template. MiXCR, run by TCRdb on the reads, gives a single entry per CDR3 protein. The sample has about 58,000 distinct CDR3 sequences, 57% seen once; the top ten hold 15% to 20%. The sample was sorted CD4+, CD8+, or CD8+CD57+ T cells (not recorded which) from PBMCs. The origin of this receptor is a human donor with aplastic anemia.

CDR3 sequence (DNA): TGTGCCAGCAGCGTTACCGGGACGGAAGCTTTCTTT. Translated: CASSVTGTEAFF. The gene calls are TRBV7-9 and TRBJ1-1; a weak D match, TRBD1 (5 bases). V lost 5 bases, J lost 8 bases, and 12 bases lay in between. Germline loops: CDR1 SEHNR, CDR2 FQNEAQ (reference sequence). The CDR3 consists of 12 residues.